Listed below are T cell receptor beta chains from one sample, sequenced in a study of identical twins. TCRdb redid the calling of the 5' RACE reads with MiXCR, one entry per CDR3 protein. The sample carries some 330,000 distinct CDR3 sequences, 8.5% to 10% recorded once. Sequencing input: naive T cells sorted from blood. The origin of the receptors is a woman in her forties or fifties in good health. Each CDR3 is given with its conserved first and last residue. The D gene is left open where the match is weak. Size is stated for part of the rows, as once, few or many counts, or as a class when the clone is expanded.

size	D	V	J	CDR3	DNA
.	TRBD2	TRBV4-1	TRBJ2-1	CASSPSGTSGREQFF	TGCGCCAGCAGCCCGTCCGGGACTAGCGGGCGTGAGCAGTTCTTC
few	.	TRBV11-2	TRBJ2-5	CASSLVVALNQETQYF	TGTGCCAGCAGCTTAGTCGTGGCACTGAACCAAGAGACCCAGTACTTC
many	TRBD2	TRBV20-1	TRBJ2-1	CSARDLRRGSSEQFF	TGCAGTGCTAGAGATCTTCGGCGCGGGAGTTCTGAGCAGTTCTTC
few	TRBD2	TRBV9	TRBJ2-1	CASSSTSGSSDEQFF	TGTGCCAGCAGCTCGACTAGCGGGAGTTCTGATGAGCAGTTCTTC
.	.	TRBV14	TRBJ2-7	CASSQGHSRYEQYF	TGTGCCAGCAGCCAAGGTCACAGCAGGTACGAGCAGTACTTC
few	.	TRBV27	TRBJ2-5	CASSFYGKTQYF	TGTGCCAGCAGTTTTTATGGGAAGACCCAGTACTTC
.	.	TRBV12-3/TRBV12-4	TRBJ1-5	CASSLWLGNQPQHF	TGTGCCAGCAGTTTATGGCTTGGCAATCAGCCCCAGCATTTT
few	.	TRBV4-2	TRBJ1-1	CASSAPIGGLGEAFF	TGTGCCAGCAGCGCCCCCATAGGAGGGTTGGGTGAAGCTTTCTTT
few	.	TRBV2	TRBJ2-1	CASIDGNEQFF	TGTGCCAGCATCGACGGGAATGAGCAGTTCTTC
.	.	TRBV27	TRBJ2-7	CASSSSRGEQYF	TGTGCCAGCAGTAGCTCCCGCGGCGAGCAGTACTTC
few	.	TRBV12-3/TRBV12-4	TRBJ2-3	CASSFRIGPDTDTQYF	TGTGCCAGCAGTTTCCGAATCGGGCCGGACACAGATACGCAGTATTTT
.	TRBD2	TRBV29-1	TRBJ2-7	CSVGEGTSGRGGEQYF	TGCAGCGTTGGGGAGGGTACTAGCGGGAGAGGAGGGGAGCAGTACTTC
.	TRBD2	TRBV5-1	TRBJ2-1	CASKLAGGSYNEQFF	TGCGCCAGTAAACTAGCGGGAGGCTCCTACAATGAGCAGTTCTTC
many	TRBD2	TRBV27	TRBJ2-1	CASSAPGGGNEQFF	TGTGCCAGCAGTGCCCCGGGAGGCGGCAATGAGCAGTTCTTC
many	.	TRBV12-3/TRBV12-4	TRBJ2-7	CASSLRASYEQYF	TGTGCCAGCAGCCTACGGGCGTCCTACGAGCAGTACTTC
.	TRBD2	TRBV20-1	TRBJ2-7	CSARAQAGVVNEQYF	TGCAGTGCTAGAGCCCAAGCGGGAGTCGTCAACGAGCAGTACTTC
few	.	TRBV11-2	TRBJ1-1	CASSLTGRTGPEAFF	TGTGCCAGCAGCTTAACCGGACGGACGGGACCAGAAGCTTTCTTT
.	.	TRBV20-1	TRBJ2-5	CSARVAGRETQHF	TGCAGTGCTAGAGTGGCGGGAAGAGAGACCCAGCACTTC
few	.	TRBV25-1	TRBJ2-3	CASSEWNRENTQYF	TGTGCCAGCAGTGAATGGAACAGGGAGAATACGCAGTATTTT
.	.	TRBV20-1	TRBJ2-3	CSLQLVRGNTDTQYF	TGCAGTCTGCAGTTGGTCCGCGGGAACACAGATACGCAGTATTTT
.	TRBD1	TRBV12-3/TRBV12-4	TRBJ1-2	CASSHRKDRLNYGYTF	TGTGCCAGCAGCCATCGCAAGGACAGGCTTAACTATGGCTACACCTTC
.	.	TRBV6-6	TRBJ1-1	CASLPIGGWAEAFF	TGTGCCAGCCTCCCAATTGGCGGATGGGCTGAAGCTTTCTTT
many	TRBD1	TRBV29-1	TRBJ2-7	CSALVTGQRVGEQYF	TGCAGCGCCCTAGTTACGGGACAGAGGGTTGGAGAGCAGTACTTC
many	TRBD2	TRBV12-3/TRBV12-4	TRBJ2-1	CASRGLAGVEEQFF	TGTGCCAGCAGGGGACTAGCGGGAGTAGAAGAGCAGTTCTTC
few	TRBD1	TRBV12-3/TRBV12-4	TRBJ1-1	CASSDRAEAFF	TGTGCCAGCAGTGACAGGGCCGAAGCTTTCTTT
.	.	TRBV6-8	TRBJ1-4	CASSQPGPGGEKLFF	TGTGCCAGCAGCCAACCGGGGCCCGGAGGTGAAAAACTGTTTTTT
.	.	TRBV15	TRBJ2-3	CATSSLLLGIGTDTQYF	TGTGCCACCAGCAGCCTTCTATTGGGGATCGGCACAGATACGCAGTATTTT
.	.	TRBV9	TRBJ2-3	CASSAQQGTGTDTQYF	TGTGCCAGCAGCGCGCAACAGGGAACCGGCACAGATACGCAGTATTTT
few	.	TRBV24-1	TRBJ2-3	CATLDADGYTDTQYF	TGTGCCACCTTAGACGCGGATGGCTACACAGATACGCAGTATTTT
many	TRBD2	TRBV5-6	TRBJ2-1	CASSSLAGVVQFF	TGTGCCAGCAGCTCTTTAGCGGGAGTGGTGCAGTTCTTC
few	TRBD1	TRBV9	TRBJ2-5	CASSVEAGGETQYF	TGTGCCAGCAGCGTAGAGGCAGGGGGAGAGACCCAGTACTTC
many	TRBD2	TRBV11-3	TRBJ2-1	CASSLVSSGRGRYNEQFF	TGTGCCAGCAGCTTAGTGTCTAGCGGGAGAGGAAGATACAATGAGCAGTTCTTC
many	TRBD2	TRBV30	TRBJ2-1	CAWSDLADNEQFF	TGTGCCTGGAGTGACCTAGCGGACAATGAGCAGTTCTTC
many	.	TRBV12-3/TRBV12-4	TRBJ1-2	CASSLGSGYTF	TGTGCCAGCAGTTTAGGGAGTGGCTACACCTTC
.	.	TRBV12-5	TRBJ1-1	CASGAHRTAGTEAFF	TGTGCTAGTGGTGCCCACAGGACAGCAGGCACTGAAGCTTTCTTT
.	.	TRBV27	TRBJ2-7	CASSFLELEQYF	TGTGCCAGCAGTTTTCTCGAGCTCGAGCAGTACTTC
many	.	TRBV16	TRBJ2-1	CASVRIEEQFF	TGTGCCAGCGTCCGGATAGAGGAGCAGTTCTTC
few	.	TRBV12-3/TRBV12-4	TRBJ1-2	CASSLRDGSRPTF	TGTGCCAGCAGCCTCCGGGACGGCAGTCGACCCACCTTC
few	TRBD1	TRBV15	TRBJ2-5	CATSRADRGSMETQYF	TGTGCCACCAGCAGGGCGGACAGGGGCAGCATGGAGACCCAGTACTTC
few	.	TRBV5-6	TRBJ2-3	CASSLELRNADTQYF	TGTGCCAGCAGCTTGGAGTTGAGGAACGCCGATACGCAGTATTTT
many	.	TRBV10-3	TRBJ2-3	CAISPTAISDTQYF	TGTGCCATCAGTCCGACGGCGATCTCAGATACGCAGTATTTT
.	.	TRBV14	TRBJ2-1	CASSQRGTAYNEQFF	TGTGCCAGCAGCCAAAGGGGGACCGCCTACAATGAGCAGTTCTTC
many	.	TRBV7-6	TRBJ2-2	CASSLATGELFF	TGCGCCAGCAGCTTGGCCACCGGGGAGCTGTTTTTT
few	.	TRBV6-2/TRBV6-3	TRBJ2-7	CASNHGPLYEQYF	TGTGCCAGCAACCACGGGCCCCTCTACGAGCAGTACTTC
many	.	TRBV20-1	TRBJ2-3	CSARRGRTSTDTQYF	TGCAGTGCTAGGAGGGGCAGAACTAGCACAGATACGCAGTATTTT
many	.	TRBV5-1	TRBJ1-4	CASSTRQVEKLFF	TGCGCCAGCAGCACTAGACAGGTCGAAAAACTGTTTTTT
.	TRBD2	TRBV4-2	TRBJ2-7	CASSPRTSGLMGEQYF	TGTGCCAGCAGCCCTCGGACTAGCGGGTTAATGGGAGAGCAGTACTTC
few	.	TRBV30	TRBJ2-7	CAWRGGGASSYEQYF	TGTGCCTGGAGGGGAGGGGGGGCGAGCTCCTACGAGCAGTACTTC
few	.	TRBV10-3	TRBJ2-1	CAIGGPNEQFF	TGTGCCATCGGGGGGCCCAATGAGCAGTTCTTC
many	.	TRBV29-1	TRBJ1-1	CSVGGPGTEAFF	TGCAGCGTTGGGGGGCCGGGCACTGAAGCTTTCTTT
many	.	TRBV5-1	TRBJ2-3	CASSLEAGVTDTQYF	TGCGCCAGCAGCTTGGAGGCGGGCGTCACAGATACGCAGTATTTT
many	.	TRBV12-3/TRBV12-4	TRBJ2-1	CASGASLADLYNEQFF	TGTGCCAGCGGGGCGTCCTTAGCGGACCTATACAATGAGCAGTTCTTC
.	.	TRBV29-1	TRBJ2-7	CSVGAQGTYEQYF	TGCAGCGTTGGAGCACAGGGAACCTACGAGCAGTACTTC
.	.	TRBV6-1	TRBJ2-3	CASSERDRKASNTDTQYF	TGTGCCAGCAGTGAACGTGACAGGAAGGCATCCAACACAGATACGCAGTATTTT
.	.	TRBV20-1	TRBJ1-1	CSAWVGAAAEAFF	TGCAGTGCTTGGGTAGGCGCGGCAGCTGAAGCTTTCTTT
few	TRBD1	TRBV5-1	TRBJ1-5	CASTLTGASNQPQHF	TGCGCCAGCACCCTCACAGGGGCAAGCAATCAGCCCCAGCATTTT
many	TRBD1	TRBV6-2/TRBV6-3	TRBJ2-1	CASSSQPILGGSHNEQFF	TGTGCCAGCAGTTCCCAGCCGATCTTAGGGGGCTCCCACAATGAGCAGTTCTTC
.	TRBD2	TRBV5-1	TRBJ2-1	CASSLASGMNEQFF	TGCGCCAGCAGCTTGGCTAGCGGGATGAATGAGCAGTTCTTC
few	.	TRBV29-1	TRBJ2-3	CSVVVGRWTDTQYF	TGCAGCGTTGTTGTGGGCAGGTGGACAGATACGCAGTATTTT